Listed below are T cell receptor beta chains from one sample, sequenced in a study of T cell responses to AZD1222 COVID-19 vaccine. Sequencing was performed with immunoSEQ multiplex PCR; in TCRdb, only in-frame clones are kept and a portion is missing. Of about 150,000 clones listed, more than 85% are singletons. The sample was peripheral blood, taken 28 days after the second AZD1222 dose. The receptors derive from an adult who received the AZD1222 COVID-19 vaccine. Both conserved end residues are part of each CDR3. D genes are given only for firm matches. The size field is filled for only some rows; it gives once, few, many or a size class.

d_gene: NA; v_gene: TRBV7-2; j_gene: TRBJ1-2; abundance: NA; CDR3nt: TGTGCCAGCAGCTTGTTGGGGGAGAGCTATGGCTACACCTTC; CDR3aa: CASSLLGESYGYTF
d_gene: TRBD1; v_gene: TRBV11-2; j_gene: TRBJ2-7; abundance: NA; CDR3nt: TGTGCCAGCAGCTTACCCAGGGGGAGCTCCTACGAGCAGTACTTC; CDR3aa: CASSLPRGSSYEQYF
d_gene: NA; v_gene: TRBV5-1; j_gene: TRBJ1-1; abundance: NA; CDR3nt: TGCGCCAGCAGCCCCCAAACAGGGAACACTGAAGCTTTCTTT; CDR3aa: CASSPQTGNTEAFF
d_gene: NA; v_gene: TRBV5-1; j_gene: TRBJ1-2; abundance: NA; CDR3nt: TGCGCCAGCAGCTTGGATTCTCTGGATGGCTACACCTTC; CDR3aa: CASSLDSLDGYTF
d_gene: NA; v_gene: TRBV18; j_gene: TRBJ2-2; abundance: few; CDR3nt: TGTGCCAGCTCACCGGTTATAGTGGACCGATTCACCGGGGAGCTGTTTTTT; CDR3aa: CASSPVIVDRFTGELFF
d_gene: NA; v_gene: TRBV6-5; j_gene: TRBJ1-4; abundance: once; CDR3nt: TGTGCCAGCAGGATGGACAGTCTTGGTGAAAAACTGTTTTTT; CDR3aa: CASRMDSLGEKLFF
d_gene: NA; v_gene: TRBV7-9; j_gene: TRBJ1-2; abundance: NA; CDR3nt: TGTGCCACCTACCGGGACGGGGGATTCCTAAATGGCTACACCTTC; CDR3aa: CATYRDGGFLNGYTF
d_gene: NA; v_gene: TRBV30; j_gene: TRBJ2-6; abundance: NA; CDR3nt: TGTGCCTGGAGCCTATTTTCAGGGGTAACCGGGGCCAACGTCCTGACTTTC; CDR3aa: CAWSLFSGVTGANVLTF
d_gene: NA; v_gene: TRBV11-2; j_gene: TRBJ2-7; abundance: NA; CDR3nt: TGTGCCAGCAGCTTAAACACCCGATCCTACGAGCAGTACTTC; CDR3aa: CASSLNTRSYEQYF
d_gene: TRBD2; v_gene: TRBV24-1; j_gene: TRBJ2-5; abundance: NA; CDR3nt: TGTGCCACCAGTGAGCCCAGGACTAGCGGCCAAGAGACCCAGTACTTC; CDR3aa: CATSEPRTSGQETQYF
d_gene: TRBD2; v_gene: TRBV7-9; j_gene: TRBJ2-1; abundance: NA; CDR3nt: TGTGCCAGCAGCTTGGTACTAGCGGCATCCTACAATGAGCAGTTCTTC; CDR3aa: CASSLVLAASYNEQFF
d_gene: NA; v_gene: TRBV19; j_gene: TRBJ1-1; abundance: NA; CDR3nt: TGTGCCAGTAGGCCACCACCCGGGGGACTCGTTAACACTGAAGCTTTCTTT; CDR3aa: CASRPPPGGLVNTEAFF
d_gene: NA; v_gene: TRBV19; j_gene: TRBJ1-1; abundance: NA; CDR3nt: TGTGCCAGTAGTGCAGAGGGCCAGCCGGGACAAACGAACACTGAAGCTTTCTTT; CDR3aa: CASSAEGQPGQTNTEAFF
d_gene: NA; v_gene: TRBV15; j_gene: TRBJ2-7; abundance: NA; CDR3nt: TGTGCCACCAGCAGCCGAAGGAAGGACTACGAGCAGTACTTC; CDR3aa: CATSSRRKDYEQYF
d_gene: NA; v_gene: TRBV5-6; j_gene: TRBJ2-7; abundance: NA; CDR3nt: TGTGCCAGCAGCTTGCGAGGGGACCAATTTCTTTACGAGCAGTACTTC; CDR3aa: CASSLRGDQFLYEQYF
d_gene: NA; v_gene: TRBV28; j_gene: TRBJ2-7; abundance: NA; CDR3nt: TGTGCCAGCAGTTTAACGAGTTACGAGCAGTACTTC; CDR3aa: CASSLTSYEQYF
d_gene: TRBD1; v_gene: TRBV4-3; j_gene: TRBJ1-3; abundance: NA; CDR3nt: TGCGCCAGCAGCCAAGCAGGGACAGGGGGCTCTGGAAACACCATATATTTT; CDR3aa: CASSQAGTGGSGNTIYF